The 22 T cell receptor beta chains presented below share a single source sample, sequenced in a study of T cells in Graves' hyperthyroidism and ophthalmopathy. TCR beta CDR3 region amplification was performed from RNA transcripts. The primer set for the first-round RT-PCR of the TCR CDR3 was HTBI. TCRdb re-called the multiplex PCR reads with MiXCR, one entry per CDR3 protein. The sample records roughly 400,000 distinct CDR3 sequences, approximately 14% being singletons. The material sequenced was blood. These receptors were collected from a woman between 18 and 30 years old with Graves' hyperthyroidism that later progressed to Graves' ophthalmopathy.

This clonotype was detected only once. The gene calls are TRBV9 and TRBJ2-7, with 14 nucleotides matching TRBD2. V trimming: 2 bases; J trimming: 7 bases; junction bases outside the gene matches: 5. This CDR3 is built from 15 residues. The germline V gene has CDR1 SGDLS and CDR2 YYNGEE. CDR3 loop: CASSVGGLAGVEQYF. The CDR3 nucleotides read TGTGCCAGCAGCGTTGGGGGACTAGCGGGAGTGGAGCAGTACTTC.

Concerning this clonotype itself: The junction differs from germline at one of its ends, possibly a read error. This chain connects TRBV28 to TRBJ2-7; D is ambiguous. Judging by the DNA end, TRBJ2-1 fits better; the J call may be wrong. The length of the CDR3 is 14 residues. CDR1 is MDHEN and CDR2 is SYDVKM in the germline V gene. The CDR3 region is CTSTPLGKVYEQFF. The CDR3, as DNA: TGTACCAGTACCCCCCTCGGAAAGGTCTACGAGCAGTTCTTC.

The V and J genes are TRBV28 and TRBJ1-5; 9 bases map to TRBD1. The CDR3 sequence is 14 residues long. Germline CDR1 and CDR2: MDHEN and SYDVKM. Losses at the gene ends were 6 bases for V and 8 bases for J; bases not matched to a gene: 8. CDR3 nucleotide sequence: TGTGCCAGCAGGGCTACAGGGGGCGTGGAGCCCCAGCATTTT. Translation: CASRATGGVEPQHF.

This chain uses TRBV29-1 with TRBJ2-6; 7 bases match TRBD1. This CDR3 has 18 residues. V lost 4 bases to trimming and J lost 0 bases; unmatched junction nucleotides: 12. Germline-derived CDR1 and CDR2 are SQVTM and ANQGSEA. CDR3 residues: CSVVSPGQALSGANVLTF. CDR3 nucleotides: TGCAGCGTTGTCTCCCCCGGACAGGCGCTCTCTGGGGCCAACGTCCTGACTTTC.

This chain joins TRBV4-1 and TRBJ2-3, with D perhaps matching TRBD2 (6 bases). This CDR3 is 14 amino acids long. V gave up 4 bases and J gave up 6 bases, with 14 bases separating them. CDR1 is MGHRA, CDR2 YSYEKL, per germline. DNA of the CDR3: TGCGCCAGCAGCCGGTCGGGGACTGTGGATACGCAGTATTTT. It encodes CASSRSGTVDTQYF.

The table lists this clonotype with many counts. The CDR3 region is CSVWGSDSGNTIYF. The CDR3 bases are TGCAGCGTTTGGGGGTCCGACTCTGGAAACACCATATATTTT. The chain has TRBV29-1 and TRBJ1-3; a weak D match, TRBD1 (5 bases). CDR3 size: 14 residues. V shed 5 bases and J shed 0 bases, with 11 bases lying between them. Looked up from germline, CDR1 is SQVTM and CDR2 is ANQGSEA. The full variable domain, with the rest looked up from reference TRBV29-1 and TRBJ1-3, is SAVISQKPSRDICQRGTSLTIQCQVDSQVTMMFWYRQQPGQSLTLIATANQGSEATYESGFVIDKFPISRPNLTFSTLTVSNMSPEDSSIYLCSVWGSDSGNTIYFGEGSWLTVV.

This clonotype came up many times. V is TRBV6-1 and J is TRBJ1-2; D may be TRBD1 (5 bases). V was clipped by 5 bases and J by 1 base, with 11 bases between them. The CDR3 is 14 amino acids. The germline V gene has CDR1 MNHNS and CDR2 SASEGT. Written as DNA, the CDR3 is TGTGCCAGCAGTCCATGGGGCGGTAACTATGGCTACACCTTC. Amino acid sequence: CASSPWGGNYGYTF.

The chain carries TRBV18 and TRBJ2-3; TRBD2 agrees at 10 bases. The germline V gene encodes CDR1 KGHSH and CDR2 LQKENI. The CDR3 contains 17 residues. The J segment lost 5 bases and the V segment lost 5 bases, leaving 13 bases of the junction unmatched. The CDR3, as DNA: TGTGCCAGCTCAATGACACCAAGCGGGAGGGCCGAAGATACGCAGTATTTT. Its protein product is CASSMTPSGRAEDTQYF.

In this sample, this clonotype turned up a few times. The J gene is TRBJ1-4, the V gene TRBV30; 7 bases align to TRBD1. The germline gives CDR1 GTSNPN, CDR2 SVGIG (reference sequence). Trimming at V came to 2 bases and at J to 10 bases, leaving 13 bases not matched to a gene. CDR3 length: 15 residues. The CDR3 bases are TGTGCCTGGAGTCCCAGGGGGACAGCGAGAGGAAAACTGTTTTTT. It codes for CAWSPRGTARGKLFF.

The rearrangement joins TRBV6-2 or TRBV6-3 to TRBJ2-1; 11 nucleotides align to TRBD2. V lost 2 bases, J lost 0 bases, and 6 bases stayed unmatched. This CDR3 is built from 18 residues. CDR1 is MNHEY and CDR2 is SVGEGT in the germline V gene. CDR3 sequence reads: CASSYNLLAGASYNEQFF. Here the CDR3 DNA reads TGTGCCAGCAGTTACAACTTACTAGCGGGAGCCTCCTACAATGAGCAGTTCTTC.

This clonotype was counted between two and nine times. This clone may be a read error of a much larger clone one base away. The chain carries TRBV11-3 and TRBJ2-1, with TRBD2 identical over 15 bases. This CDR3 has 19 amino acids. Unmatched junction bases numbered 15, after V lost 3 bases and J lost 9 bases. Germline V gene data show CDR1 as SGHNT and CDR2 as YENEEA. CDR3 in DNA: TGTGCCAGCAGCTTTTCGCTCGGACTAGCGGGAGGGCCCCACAGTGAGCAGTTCTTC. It translates to CASSFSLGLAGGPHSEQFF.

The rearrangement uses TRBV9 and TRBJ2-5; 11 bases are shared with TRBD2. Germline lookup yields CDR1 SGDLS and CDR2 YYNGEE. V was clipped by 3 bases and J by 2 bases; unmatched bases: 12. The CDR3 loop spans 18 amino acids. CDR3 amino acids: CASSAAGGLAVTQETQYF. CDR3 coding DNA: TGTGCCAGCAGCGCGGCGGGGGGACTAGCGGTAACTCAAGAGACCCAGTACTTC.

In this sample, this clonotype turned up a few times. The rearrangement links TRBV20-1 to TRBJ2-1; D is uncertain. Germline V lookup: CDR1 DFQATT, CDR2 SNEGSKA (reference sequence). V lost 0 bases to trimming and J lost 13 bases, with 19 bases between them. This CDR3 spans 14 amino acids. CDR3 sequence: CSARDPGPSVGQFF. CDR3 nucleotide sequence: TGCAGTGCTAGAGATCCAGGACCCTCCGTCGGTCAGTTCTTC.

In this sample, this clonotype turned up a few times. The V and J genes are TRBV19 and TRBJ1-5, with D possibly TRBD1 on 6 matching bases. Looked up from germline, CDR1 is LNHDA and CDR2 is SQIVND (reference sequence). This CDR3 contains 14 residues. Trimming cost V 5 bases and J 0 bases, with 8 bases left between them. The CDR3, as DNA: TGTGCCAGTAGTCACAGGGATAGCAATCAGCCCCAGCATTTT. It codes for CASSHRDSNQPQHF.

The rearrangement uses TRBV27 and TRBJ2-7; D might be TRBD2 (5 bases). The V end lost 9 bases, the J end lost 2 bases, and 11 bases lay between the germline ends. The CDR3 loop spans 12 amino acids. Per germline, CDR1 MNHEY and CDR2 SMNVEV (reference sequence). The CDR3 reads CASWARAYEQYF. CDR3 nucleotide sequence: TGTGCCAGTTGGGCGCGGGCCTACGAGCAGTACTTC.

This chain uses TRBV14 with TRBJ2-7; D is possibly TRBD1 (6 bases). V was cut by 5 bases and J by 0 bases, with 14 bases left in between. This CDR3 spans 15 amino acids. The V gene's germline CDR1 is SGHDN and CDR2 FVKESK. CDR3 nucleotides: TGTGCCAGCAGCGAACACAGGGATCCCTCCTACGAGCAGTACTTC. Protein sequence: CASSEHRDPSYEQYF.

This clonotype was seen repeatedly, ten times or more. The chain employs TRBV4-2 and TRBJ2-1; TRBD2 aligns across 7 bases. The ends lost 1 base at V and 10 bases at J; junction bases unmatched: 7. The CDR3 covers 14 residues. Germline V gives CDR1 LGHNA, CDR2 YNFKEQ. The CDR3 region is CASSQGSGIEEQFF. CDR3 sequence (DNA): TGTGCCAGCAGCCAAGGAAGCGGGATAGAAGAGCAGTTCTTC.

The chain employs TRBV28 and TRBJ2-2, with D possibly matching TRBD1 (5 bases). Germline V gene data show CDR1 as MDHEN and CDR2 as SYDVKM. The CDR3 consists of 13 residues. Deletions cut 5 bases from V and 6 bases from J, with 10 bases between. CDR3 nucleotides: TGTGCCAGCAGTCCCGACAGTGCCGGGGAGCTGTTTTTT. Amino acids: CASSPDSAGELFF.

This rearrangement joins TRBV27 to TRBJ2-7; a possible D gene is TRBD1 (5 bases). This CDR3 comprises 14 residues. Germline loops: CDR1 MNHEY, CDR2 SMNVEV (reference sequence). The V and J ends lost 4 bases and 5 bases respectively, with 15 bases between them. The CDR3 is CASSSNPDRDEQYF. The CDR3 bases are TGTGCCAGCAGTTCGAACCCCGACAGAGACGAGCAGTACTTC.

This clonotype was counted only a few times. The chain has TRBV20-1 and TRBJ1-2, with 11 bases that match TRBD1. V dropped 1 base and J dropped 4; count of bases not matched to a gene: 2. The V gene's germline CDR1 is DFQATT and CDR2 SNEGSKA (reference sequence). The CDR3 has 14 residues. The CDR3 coding sequence is TGCAGTGCTAGAGGGACAGGGGGCGGCTATGGCTACACCTTC. Its protein product is CSARGTGGGYGYTF.

Many counts were recorded for this clonotype. This sequence joins TRBV27 and TRBJ2-1; maybe TRBD1 (6 bases). The V end lost 4 bases, the J end lost 7 bases, and 23 bases lay between the germline ends. The germline V gene has CDR1 MNHEY and CDR2 SMNVEV (reference sequence). This CDR3 has 17 residues. Here the CDR3 DNA reads TGTGCCAGCAGTTCTTTGCAGACAGGTGGAAGGGAAAATGAGCAGTTCTTC. This sequence encodes CASSSLQTGGRENEQFF.

This clonotype was seen repeatedly, ten times or more. J is TRBJ2-5 and V is TRBV10-3, with a tentative D call TRBD1 (6 bases). Trimming pared 2 bases from V and 2 bases from J, leaving 21 bases between. CDR3 length: 18 amino acids. From germline, CDR1 is ENHRY and CDR2 SYGVKD. CDR3 DNA: TGTGCCATCAGTGAGGTGGGGTATAGGACAGAGAGTCAAGAGACCCAGTACTTC. Translating it yields CAISEVGYRTESQETQYF.